This TCR beta chain was obtained from a study of T cells in Graves' hyperthyroidism and ophthalmopathy. Broader study findings: Blood shared most expanded thyroid clonotypes above 0.001.

Ten or more counts support this clonotype. The antigen is not known. RNA transcripts provided the source from which TCR beta CDR3 regions were amplified. HTBI primers were employed in a first-round RT-PCR of the TCR CDR3. TCRdb independently ran MiXCR on the multiplex PCR reads; one entry per CDR3 protein. The data hold fewer than 550,000 distinct CDR3 sequences, with around 14% observed a single time. No progression to ophthalmopathy during 18 months of follow-up defined stable disease. This CDR3 contains 14 residues. CDR1 and CDR2 from the germline V gene are DFQATT and SNEGSKA (reference sequence). The V gene end was trimmed by 6 bases and the J gene end by 6 bases; junction bases not matched to a gene: 11.

Specimen: blood. The TCR comes from a woman aged 18-29 years with Graves' hyperthyroidism. This sequence joins TRBV20-1 and TRBJ2-7, with 10 nucleotides matching TRBD2. DNA of the CDR3: TGCAGTGCGGCTAGGGGTCTAGCGGGAGTCGAGCAGTACTTC. It is translated as CSAARGLAGVEQYF.